This entry lists 16 T cell receptor beta chains sequenced from one sample in a study of shared clonotypes between healthy human individuals. The repertoire was sequenced with immunoSEQ multiplex PCR; TCRdb's copy has only in-frame clones and lacks some. The sample lists about 1.5 million clones, about 96% occurring once. Material for sequencing was naive CD4+ T cells sorted from blood. Subset specified: CD45RA+ positively selected. The receptors originated from a man aged 25 to 45 in good health.

This chain connects TRBV18 to TRBJ1-4, with a weak D call TRBD1 (6 bases). V was shortened by 2 bases and J by 8 bases, with 15 bases between the two germline ends. Germline assignment: CDR1 KGHSH and CDR2 LQKENI. The CDR3 length is 15 residues. The CDR3 loop reads CASSPKAGASEKLFF. The CDR3 DNA reads TGTGCCAGCTCACCAAAAGCAGGGGCCTCAGAAAAACTGTTTTTT.

This sequence joins TRBV11-2 and TRBJ1-1; no definite D call. Germline CDR1 reads SGHAT; CDR2 reads FQNNGV. CDR3 length equals 14 residues. The germline V and J ends were trimmed by 5 bases and 1 base, with 11 bases remaining between them. The CDR3 loop reads CASSRGLSNTEAFF. The CDR3 region has the DNA TGTGCCAGCAGCCGAGGACTCTCGAACACTGAAGCTTTCTTT.

V gene TRBV15 combines with J gene TRBJ2-5, with D perhaps TRBD1 or TRBD2 (6 bases each). The germline V and J ends were trimmed by 0 bases and 0 bases, with 17 bases remaining between them. The CDR3 totals 18 residues. CDR1 is LNHNV, CDR2 YYDKDF, per germline (reference sequence). The CDR3 spells CATSREFPQGRYQETQYF. CDR3 sequence (DNA): TGTGCCACCAGCAGAGAATTCCCGCAGGGGAGGTACCAAGAGACCCAGTACTTC.

The chain is built from TRBV30 and TRBJ2-2; 11 bases align to TRBD1. Trimming took 0 bases from V and 6 from J; bases not matched to a gene: 6. The length of the CDR3 is 16 residues. Germline-derived CDR1 and CDR2 are GTSNPN and SVGIG (reference sequence). CDR3 bases: TGTGCCTGGAGTGTTATGGGGACAGGGGGACCCGGGGAGCTGTTTTTT. Translated: CAWSVMGTGGPGELFF.

The chain recombines TRBV7-3 with TRBJ1-3; no clear D gene. The CDR3 extends over 14 amino acids. V lost 1 base, J lost 3 bases, and 7 bases lay in between. Germline lookup yields CDR1 SGHTA and CDR2 FQGTGA. The CDR3 region has the DNA TGTGCCAGCAGCTTAATGGGCAGTGGAAACACCATATATTTT. Protein sequence: CASSLMGSGNTIYF.

The rearrangement uses TRBV7-9 and TRBJ2-7, with 11 bases lining up with TRBD2. Germline V gene lookup returns CDR1 SEHNR and CDR2 FQNEAQ (reference sequence). Losses at the gene ends were 2 bases for V and 7 bases for J; bases not matched to a gene: 7. This CDR3 contains 15 residues. The CDR3 DNA is TGTGCCAGCAGCTTACTACTAGCGGGAGATAATGAGCAGTACTTC. It specifies CASSLLLAGDNEQYF.

The chain has TRBV7-2 and TRBJ2-2; no definite D call. This CDR3 comprises 16 residues. The V gene's germline CDR1 is SGHTA and CDR2 FQGNSA. The germline V and J ends were trimmed by 4 bases and 6 bases, with 18 bases remaining between them. CDR3 bases: TGTGCCAGCAGCTCGCTGTCGAACTACTATCCCGGGGAGCTGTTTTTT. It is translated as CASSSLSNYYPGELFF.

V is TRBV2 and J is TRBJ2-7, with 12 bases that match TRBD2. The CDR3 totals 17 residues. V lost 6 bases and J lost 0; bases outside the gene matches: 9. The germline V gene encodes CDR1 SNHLY and CDR2 FYNNEI. The CDR3 sequence: CASRRTSGTRTSYEQYF. DNA of the CDR3: TGTGCCAGCAGGAGGACTAGCGGGACCAGGACCTCCTACGAGCAGTACTTC.

DNA of the CDR3: TGTGCCAGCAGCTCCCCGGTCCACTCCTACAATGAGCAGTTCTTC. Translated: CASSSPVHSYNEQFF. The genes are TRBV5-6 and TRBJ2-1, with D unresolved. From germline, CDR1 is SGHDT and CDR2 YYEEEE. This CDR3 spans 15 amino acids. The V gene lost 3 bases and the J gene lost 0 bases, with 10 bases spanning the gap. The whole variable domain, remainder taken from reference TRBV5-6 and TRBJ2-1, is DAGVTQSPTHLIKTRGQQVTLRCSPKSGHDTVSWYQQALGQGPQFIFQYYEEEERQRGNFPDRFSGHQFPNYSSELNVNALLLGDSALYLCASSSPVHSYNEQFFGPGTRLTVL.

This chain uses TRBV4-2 with TRBJ2-3; D unresolved. V shed 0 bases and J shed 5 bases, with 15 bases lying between them. The CDR3 runs to 16 residues. Germline values: CDR1 LGHNA, CDR2 YNFKEQ. DNA of the CDR3: TGTGCCAGCAGCCAAGAAGGAGAAGGGTACGTAGATACGCAGTATTTT. It yields the protein CASSQEGEGYVDTQYF.

This clone was recorded only once. The V and J genes are TRBV25-1 and TRBJ1-4, with D hard to call. Per the germline V gene, CDR1 is MGHDK and CDR2 is SYGVNS. The CDR3 spans 13 residues. V lost 6 bases, J lost 8 bases, and 13 bases lay in between. The CDR3 spells CASSKDLGEKLFF. The DNA for the CDR3 is TGTGCCAGCAGCAAAGATTTGGGGGAAAAACTGTTTTTT.

This clone occurred once. The J gene is TRBJ2-2, the V gene TRBV7-6; D may correspond to TRBD1 or TRBD2 (5 bases each). CDR1 SGHVS and CDR2 FNYEAQ come from the germline V gene. CDR3 length: 16 amino acids. V lost 4 bases to trimming and J lost 5 bases, with 17 bases between them. In nucleotides, the CDR3 is TGTGCCAGCAGCTCGTCACAGGTCCCGGGGACCGGGGAGCTGTTTTTT. Translation gives CASSSSQVPGTGELFF.

The chain combines TRBV27 with TRBJ1-2; TRBD1 is a possible D gene (6 bases). The length of the CDR3 is 14 residues. The ends were cut back, 4 bases at V and 4 bases at J, with 13 bases in the middle. Germline lookup yields CDR1 MNHEY and CDR2 SMNVEV (reference sequence). The CDR3 region has the DNA TGTGCCAGCAGTTCCTACAGGGCGAGCTATGGCTACACCTTC. This sequence encodes CASSSYRASYGYTF.

The genes are TRBV15 and TRBJ2-3; D is undetermined. This CDR3 region has 17 residues. Trimming removed 2 bases from V and 0 bases from J, with 15 bases in between. CDR1 is LNHNV and CDR2 is YYDKDF in the germline V gene (reference sequence). DNA of the CDR3: TGTGCCACCAGCAGAAACCCACAGACGACTAGCACAGATACGCAGTATTTT. It translates to CATSRNPQTTSTDTQYF.

The gene calls are TRBV9 and TRBJ1-3, with D hard to call. Trimming removed 0 bases at V and 4 bases at J, with 11 bases between. The CDR3 is 15 residues long. Per germline, CDR1 SGDLS and CDR2 YYNGEE. CDR3 sequence (DNA): TGTGCCAGCAGCGTAGGAGCGGCCCTGGGAAACACCATATATTTT. Protein product: CASSVGAALGNTIYF.

The V and J genes are TRBV18 and TRBJ2-5, with a weak D call TRBD2 (6 bases). The CDR3 is 16 amino acids. CDR1 is KGHSH and CDR2 is LQKENI in the germline V gene. Trimming shortened V by 2 bases and J by 2 bases, and 15 bases separated the two germline ends. The CDR3 bases are TGTGCCAGCTCACCATATTTCGGGGGACCTCAAGAGACCCAGTACTTC. Translation: CASSPYFGGPQETQYF.